This TCR beta chain stems from a study of CD8+ T cells in alopecia areata. The sequencing template was cDNA reverse transcribed from extracted RNA. Profiled with immunoSEQ multiplex PCR; TCRdb holds only in-frame clones, not every one. The data show around 200,000 clones, about 60% seen once. V lost 8 bases to trimming and J lost 0 bases, with 19 bases between them. Germline V CDR1 and CDR2: MNHEY, SMNVEV (reference sequence). The CDR3 is 16 residues long. Treatment here: oral pan-JAK inhibitor, 5-10 mg twice daily. The TCR sequence derives from a human donor with alopecia areata. Sequencing used CD8+ T cells sorted from blood, obtained at week 24, from a patient treated with tofacitinib. The rearrangement joins TRBV27 to TRBJ1-1, with a possible D match to TRBD1 (5 bases). CDR3: CASYEGQGRMNTEAFF. CDR3 sequence (DNA): TGTGCCAGCTATGAGGGCCAGGGTCGTATGAACACTGAAGCTTTCTTT.